The 24 T cell receptor beta chains given below trace back to one sample, sequenced in a study of cytomegalovirus exposure and HLA in healthy donors. Researchers ran the PCR with 60 Vbeta and 13 Jbeta primers. The method was immunoSEQ multiplex PCR; TCRdb's version includes in-frame clones alone and lacks a portion of them. Counted here are fewer than 250,000 clones, 75% occurring once; the ten biggest clones make up approximately 1.9%. The sequencing sample was made of PBMCs. These receptor sequences come from a woman under 40 in good health and CMV-seronegative.

The CDR3, as DNA: TGCGCCAGCAGCCGCCCGACAGACACCGGGGAGCTGTTTTTT. Protein product: CASSRPTDTGELFF. The V gene is TRBV4-1, the J gene TRBJ2-2; D possibly corresponds to TRBD1 (5 bases). CDR1 is MGHRA, CDR2 YSYEKL, per germline. This CDR3 spans 14 amino acids. V lost 4 bases to trimming and J lost 3 bases, with 9 bases between them.

This clone has just one count. V and J are TRBV5-6 and TRBJ2-6; possible D gene TRBD2, 6 bases. The CDR3 loop spans 17 amino acids. CDR1 SGHDT and CDR2 YYEEEE come from the germline V gene. Trimming pared 6 bases from V and 2 bases from J, leaving 18 bases between. In DNA form, the CDR3 reads TGTGCCAGCAACGGTGCTAGCGTTTCTCCTGGGGCCAACGTCCTGACTTTC. Encoded protein: CASNGASVSPGANVLTF.

The chain uses TRBV29-1 and TRBJ1-1; 8 positions agree with TRBD1. V dropped 3 bases and J dropped 8; count of bases not matched to a gene: 5. The germline gives CDR1 SQVTM, CDR2 ANQGSEA. This CDR3 has 12 residues. In DNA form, the CDR3 reads TGCAGCGTTGATTTCAGGACAGGGGAAGCTTTCTTT. This translates into CSVDFRTGEAFF.

The chain combines TRBV7-9 with TRBJ1-4, with D unclear. The CDR3 extends over 14 amino acids. Germline CDR1 SEHNR, CDR2 FQNEAQ (reference sequence). Trimming stripped 5 bases from V and 5 bases from J, with 12 bases between. The CDR3 coding sequence is TGTGCCAGCAGCACGCTACAGCAAAATGAAAAACTGTTTTTT. As protein: CASSTLQQNEKLFF. The full variable domain, rest sourced from reference TRBV7-9 and TRBJ1-4, is DTGVSQNPRHKITKRGQNVTFRCDPISEHNRLYWYRQTLGQGPEFLTYFQNEAQLEKSRLLSDRFSAERPKGSFSTLEIQRTEQGDSAMYLCASSTLQQNEKLFFGSGTQLSVL.

About this clone itself: This CDR3 fails to terminate in the conserved phenylalanine or tryptophan, so it likely reflects a read error. The chain couples TRBV4-1 to TRBJ2-6; D remains unclear. The CDR3 loop spans 20 amino acids. The germline V gene has CDR1 MGHRA and CDR2 YSYEKL. V lost 4 bases, J lost 1 base, and 23 bases lay in between. This CDR3 reads CASSLESTLSAPSGANVLTL. CDR3 DNA sequence: TGCGCCAGCAGCCTAGAATCAACCCTCTCCGCCCCGTCTGGGGCCAACGTCCTGACTCTC.

J is TRBJ2-1 and V is TRBV5-1, with 10 positions matching TRBD2. The CDR3 loop spans 16 amino acids. In germline, CDR1 is SGHRS, CDR2 YFSETQ. V shed 4 bases, J shed 9 bases, and the junction held 13 bases outside the gene matches. The CDR3 region is CASSPRTSGDSTEQFF. The CDR3 DNA reads TGCGCCAGCAGCCCCCGGACTAGCGGAGACTCTACTGAGCAGTTCTTC.

This chain connects TRBV6-1 to TRBJ1-1; D perhaps matches TRBD1 (5 bases). The CDR3 is made up of 11 amino acids. CDR1 and CDR2 from the germline V gene are MNHNS and SASEGT. V shed 6 bases and J shed 8 bases, with 10 bases lying between them. DNA for the CDR3: TGTGCCAGCAGAGAACAGGCGGAAGCTTTCTTT. This gives the protein CASREQAEAFF.

The V call is TRBV6-6, the J call TRBJ1-2; TRBD1 matches at 10 bases. CDR3 length: 16 amino acids. Germline V CDR1 and CDR2: MNHNY, SVGAGI (reference sequence). J was trimmed by 2 bases and V by 7 bases; bases with no gene match: 10. The DNA for the CDR3 is TGTGCCAGCAACCCCCTTCCGGGACAGGGGAACTATGGCTACACCTTC. This sequence encodes CASNPLPGQGNYGYTF.

J is TRBJ2-7 and V is TRBV4-1, with TRBD2 matching over 8 bases. Germline V CDR1 and CDR2: MGHRA, YSYEKL. V shed 0 bases, J shed 0 bases, and the junction held 4 bases outside the gene matches. The CDR3 contains 16 residues. The CDR3 DNA is TGCGCCAGCAGCCAAGACCTGAGCGGGAGCTCCTACGAGCAGTACTTC. This translates into CASSQDLSGSSYEQYF.

Note on this clone: Other DNA variants within this sample encode the same CDR3. The chain employs TRBV5-1 and TRBJ2-7; 13 bases agree with TRBD2. The CDR3 consists of 15 residues. Germline assignment: CDR1 SGHRS and CDR2 YFSETQ. With 3 bases clipped from V and 1 base from J, the junction kept 1 base outside the gene matches. CDR3 sequence (DNA): TGCGCCAGCAGCTGGGGACTAGCGGGATCCTACGAGCAGTACTTC. Amino acid sequence: CASSWGLAGSYEQYF.

On this clone itself: An end of the junction does not agree with germline; a read error may underlie this. This sequence joins TRBV10-3 and TRBJ2-7; 14 bases line up with TRBD2. This CDR3 has 17 residues. Germline V lookup: CDR1 ENHRY, CDR2 SYGVKD. CDR3 DNA: TGTGGCATCAAGGGGATGACTAGCGGGAGGGCCGGGTACGAGCAGTACTTC. It specifies CGIKGMTSGRAGYEQYF.

The chain joins TRBV10-3 to TRBJ2-1; TRBD2 aligns across 14 bases. The CDR3 sequence is 14 residues long. V was pared by 4 bases and J by 8 bases, with 1 base of the junction left unmatched. Germline V gene sequence: CDR1 ENHRY, CDR2 SYGVKD. DNA of the CDR3: TGTGCCATCAGTGTGGGACTAGCGGGAGATGAGCAGTTCTTC. Its translation: CAISVGLAGDEQFF.

The chain joins TRBV7-3 to TRBJ2-5; D unclear. CDR1 is SGHTA, CDR2 FQGTGA, per germline. V lost 2 bases and J 5 bases, leaving 15 bases between the germline ends. The CDR3 is 15 amino acids. The CDR3 region is CASSLYARPSETQYF. Written as DNA, the CDR3 is TGTGCCAGCAGCTTATATGCCAGGCCGTCGGAGACCCAGTACTTC.

The chain couples TRBV4-1 to TRBJ1-1; D may be TRBD1 (5 bases). CDR1 and CDR2 from the germline V gene are MGHRA and YSYEKL. Trimming shortened V by 1 base and J by 1 base, and 10 bases separated the two germline ends. This CDR3 is 15 amino acids long. The CDR3 protein is CASSQVGGGNTEAFF. The DNA of the CDR3 is TGCGCCAGCAGCCAAGTCGGGGGTGGGAACACTGAAGCTTTCTTT.

The chain employs TRBV11-3 and TRBJ1-1; 8 bases align to TRBD1. The junction had 8 bases not matched to a gene; V was cut back by 5 bases and J by 3 bases. Germline CDR1 is SGHNT and CDR2 is YENEEA. The CDR3 is made up of 15 amino acids. CDR3: CASSTQGGIDTEAFF. The CDR3 DNA sequence: TGTGCCAGCAGCACACAGGGGGGTATTGACACTGAAGCTTTCTTT.

This chain connects TRBV10-3 to TRBJ2-7; TRBD2 aligns across 7 bases. Unmatched junction bases numbered 5, after V lost 6 bases and J lost 6 bases. Germline loops: CDR1 ENHRY, CDR2 SYGVKD. This CDR3 comprises 12 residues. The CDR3 reads CAISQPGGEQYF. The CDR3 nucleotides read TGTGCCATCAGCCAACCGGGGGGCGAGCAGTACTTC.

The V call is TRBV4-2, the J call TRBJ1-4; D is perhaps TRBD1 (5 bases). The CDR3 covers 16 residues. Germline V CDR1 and CDR2: LGHNA, YNFKEQ. Trimming stripped 1 base from V and 6 bases from J, with 15 bases between. The CDR3 is CASSQGGGPGYEKLFF. The CDR3 DNA is TGTGCCAGCAGCCAAGGGGGGGGACCCGGATATGAAAAACTGTTTTTT.

V is TRBV19 and J is TRBJ1-5, with D possibly being TRBD1 (6 bases). Germline CDR1 LNHDA, CDR2 SQIVND (reference sequence). The V and J ends lost 7 bases and 5 bases respectively, with 12 bases between them. CDR3 length: 13 residues. The CDR3 region has the DNA TGTGCCAGTATGGACAGCCGTTATCAGCCCCAGCATTTT. Its protein is CASMDSRYQPQHF.

The chain carries TRBV14 and TRBJ2-5, with 10 bases lining up with TRBD2. CDR3 length: 17 residues. V was clipped by 0 bases and J by 5 bases; unmatched bases: 9. CDR1 SGHDN and CDR2 FVKESK come from the germline V gene. Here the CDR3 reads CASSQDPAGGPVETQYF. CDR3 nucleotides: TGTGCCAGCAGCCAAGATCCAGCGGGAGGGCCGGTGGAGACCCAGTACTTC.

This clone was recorded once. This chain connects TRBV2 to TRBJ2-5, with D hard to call. V was shortened by 2 bases and J by 3 bases, with 13 bases between the two germline ends. Germline CDR1 reads SNHLY; CDR2 reads FYNNEI. This CDR3 has 15 residues. In DNA form, the CDR3 reads TGTGCCAGCAGTGAATTGCTGGGCTTCAAAGAGACCCAGTACTTC. Translation: CASSELLGFKETQYF.

V and J are TRBV30 and TRBJ2-2, with D uncertain. This CDR3 is 17 amino acids long. The germline gives CDR1 GTSNPN, CDR2 SVGIG (reference sequence). The germline V and J ends were trimmed by 2 bases and 7 bases, with 23 bases remaining between them. CDR3 protein: CAWSKSLSSARGGELFF. In DNA form, the CDR3 reads TGTGCCTGGAGTAAATCCCTGTCCTCGGCCCGCGGCGGGGAGCTGTTTTTT.

This clone was found once. V gene TRBV7-8 combines with J gene TRBJ1-6; TRBD1 is a possible D gene (5 bases). Trimming cost V 5 bases and J 8 bases, with 19 bases left between them. CDR1 and CDR2 (germline): SGHVS, FQNEAQ. This CDR3 is 16 amino acids long. The CDR3 DNA sequence: TGTGCCAGCAGCGAGCGCAGGGTAGTTGGTGATTCACCCCTCCACTTT. It codes for CASSERRVVGDSPLHF. Supplemented by reference TRBV7-8 and TRBJ1-6, the full variable domain reads GAGVSQSPRYKVAKRGQDVALRCDPISGHVSLFWYQQALGQGPEFLTYFQNEAQLDKSGLPSDRFFAERPEGSVSTLKIQRTQQEDSAVYLCASSERRVVGDSPLHFGNGTRLTVT.

V gene TRBV18 combines with J gene TRBJ2-7; the match to TRBD1 covers 7 bases. This CDR3 is 14 amino acids long. The trim removed 3 bases at V and 3 bases at J, leaving 5 bases unmatched. Germline V gene data show CDR1 as KGHSH and CDR2 as LQKENI. This CDR3 reads CASSPDWDSYEQYF. The CDR3 nucleotides read TGTGCCAGCTCACCTGACTGGGACAGCTACGAGCAGTACTTC.

This chain links TRBV29-1 with TRBJ1-4, with D unclear. Trimming pared 4 bases from V and 7 bases from J, leaving 10 bases between. CDR3 length: 12 residues. CDR1 and CDR2 from the germline V gene are SQVTM and ANQGSEA. DNA of the CDR3: TGCAGCGTTGGAATCCTACGTGAAAAACTGTTTTTT. Its protein is CSVGILREKLFF.